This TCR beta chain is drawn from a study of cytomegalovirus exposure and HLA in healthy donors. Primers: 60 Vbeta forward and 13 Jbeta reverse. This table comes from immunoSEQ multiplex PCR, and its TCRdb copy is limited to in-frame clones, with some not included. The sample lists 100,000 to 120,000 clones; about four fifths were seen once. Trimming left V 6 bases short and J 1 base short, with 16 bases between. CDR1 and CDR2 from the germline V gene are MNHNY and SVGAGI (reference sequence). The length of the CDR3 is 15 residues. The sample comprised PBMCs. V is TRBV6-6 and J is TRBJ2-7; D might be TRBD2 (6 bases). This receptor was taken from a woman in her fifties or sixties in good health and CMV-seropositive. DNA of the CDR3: TGTGCCAGCAGCCTGACTAGGATTTCTTCCTACGAGCAGTACTTC. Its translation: CASSLTRISSYEQYF.